These T cell receptor beta chains were read from a single sample in a study of OX40 agonist ivuxolimab in advanced cancers. Method: immunoSEQ multiplex PCR; TCRdb's copy keeps in-frame clones and lacks some. The sample has some 51,000 clones, 60% to 80% seen once. The sample consisted of CD4+ or CD8+ T cells sorted from blood, taken in a trial of the OX40 agonist ivuxolimab. The source of these receptors is an adult with an advanced solid tumor such as melanoma, head and neck, liver or kidney cancer. Both conserved end residues are part of each CDR3. A D gene is named only where the DNA matches it firmly. Clone size is stated in some rows and not others, as once, few, many or a class when expanded.

>few|NA|TRBV18|TRBJ2-3
CASSTGNTDTQYF
TGTGCCAGCTCAACAGGTAACACAGATACGCAGTATTTT
>NA|TRBD1|TRBV7-8|TRBJ1-1
CASSANRDRGTGAFF
TGTGCCAGCAGCGCCAACCGGGACAGGGGAACGGGTGCTTTCTTT
>NA|NA|TRBV1|TRBJ2-7
CTSSQDPNRGTSGRDPYEQYF
TGCACCAGCAGCCAAGACCCCAACCGTGGGACTAGCGGGAGGGACCCCTACGAGCAGTACTTC
>NA|NA|TRBV11-2|TRBJ2-1
CASRLTGSSYNEQFF
TGTGCCAGCAGACTTACAGGGAGTTCCTACAATGAGCAGTTCTTC
>NA|TRBD2|TRBV19|TRBJ2-1
CASSRLAGGNNEQFF
TGTGCCAGTAGCCGCTTAGCGGGAGGCAACAATGAGCAGTTCTTC
>NA|TRBD2|TRBV6-1|TRBJ2-3
CASSEGLAGGVQYF
TGTGCCAGCAGTGAAGGGCTAGCGGGAGGTGTGCAGTATTTT
>NA|NA|TRBV28|TRBJ2-5
CASNQGPETQYF
TGTGCCAGCAATCAAGGCCCTGAGACCCAGTACTTC
>NA|TRBD1|TRBV15|TRBJ2-3
CATSSPGQGTLAGTDTQYF
TGTGCCACCAGCAGCCCGGGACAGGGGACGCTAGCGGGCACAGATACGCAGTATTTT
>NA|TRBD2|TRBV28|TRBJ2-7
CASKGTSGAYEQYF
TGTGCCAGCAAGGGGACTAGCGGGGCTTACGAGCAGTACTTC
>NA|TRBD2|TRBV7-9|TRBJ2-1
CASSTSGSEQFF
TGTGCCAGCAGCACTAGCGGGAGTGAGCAGTTCTTC
>NA|TRBD1|TRBV5-1|TRBJ1-1
CASSLGTGRTEAFF
TGCGCCAGCAGCTTGGGGACAGGGCGCACTGAAGCTTTCTTT
>few|NA|TRBV11-3|TRBJ1-1
CASSLGGNTEAFF
TGTGCCAGCAGCTTGGGGGGGAACACTGAAGCTTTCTTT
>NA|NA|TRBV29-1|TRBJ1-1
CSVGTDTEAFF
TGCAGCGTTGGGACCGACACTGAAGCTTTCTTT
>NA|TRBD2|TRBV28|TRBJ2-1
CASGKAGGGWNEQFF
TGTGCCAGCGGAAAAGCGGGAGGGGGGTGGAATGAGCAGTTCTTC
>NA|NA|TRBV30|TRBJ2-1
CAWGTGNEAAEFF
NA
>once|NA|TRBV21-1|TRBJ1-4
CASKVHNEKLFF
TGTGCCAGCAAGGTGCATAATGAAAAACTGTTTTTT
>once|NA|TRBV7-6|TRBJ2-5
CASSQGETQYF
TGTGCCAGCAGCCAAGGGGAGACCCAGTACTTC
>NA|NA|TRBV30|TRBJ1-4
CAWSVEAGIGEKLFF
TGTGCCTGGAGTGTGGAGGCGGGGATTGGTGAAAAACTGTTTTTT
>few|NA|TRBV9|TRBJ2-7
CASSRWAGEAPSTYEQYF
TGTGCCAGCAGTCGCTGGGCAGGGGAAGCTCCAAGCACCTACGAGCAGTACTTC
>NA|TRBD2|TRBV27|TRBJ2-5
CASSLALAERETQYF
TGTGCCAGCAGTTTAGCACTAGCGGAGCGAGAGACCCAGTACTTC
>once|NA|TRBV6-5|TRBJ1-3
CASRAGGSSGNTIYF
TGTGCCAGCAGAGCCGGGGGCAGCTCTGGAAACACCATATATTTT
>NA|TRBD1|TRBV6-1|TRBJ2-1
CASSDRVNEQFF
TGTGCCAGCAGCGACAGGGTCAATGAGCAGTTCTTC
>few|TRBD1|TRBV6-1|TRBJ2-1
CASSEGVTGAYNEQFF
TGTGCCAGCAGTGAAGGTGTGACAGGGGCCTACAATGAGCAGTTCTTC
>NA|NA|TRBV10-1|TRBJ2-3
CASSESGSGGTDTQYF
TGCGCCAGCAGTGAGTCAGGTAGCGGAGGCACAGATACGCAGTATTTT
>NA|TRBD2|TRBV28|TRBJ2-1
CASSPPGLAGREQFF
TGTGCCAGCAGTCCCCCGGGACTAGCGGGTAGGGAGCAGTTCTTC
>NA|NA|TRBV5-1|TRBJ1-4
CASSYQGVWEGKLFF
TGCGCCAGCAGCTACCAGGGAGTGTGGGAGGGAAAACTGTTTTTT
>NA|NA|TRBV11-2|TRBJ2-7
CASSLGLEGEQYF
TGTGCCAGCAGCTTAGGACTGGAGGGCGAGCAGTACTTC
>NA|NA|TRBV29-1|TRBJ2-7
CSVEGSYYEQYF
TGCAGCGTTGAGGGCAGCTACTACGAGCAGTACTTC
>NA|TRBD1|TRBV7-8|TRBJ2-1
CASSDRTGRDEQFF
TGTGCCAGCAGCGACCGGACAGGGCGTGATGAGCAGTTCTTC
>NA|NA|TRBV5-4|TRBJ2-1
CASSARGGHNEQFF
TGTGCCAGCAGCGCTAGGGGGGGCCACAATGAGCAGTTCTTC